The source of this T cell receptor (beta chain) is a study of shared T cell receptors in the human thymus. Germline V gene lookup returns CDR1 SGHRS and CDR2 YFSETQ. CDR3 length equals 17 residues. The V end lost 3 bases, the J end lost 4 bases, and 21 bases lay between the germline ends. Data came from immunoSEQ multiplex PCR; TCRdb stores just in-frame clones and leaves some out. This sample has a few hundred thousand clones, with over 90% found just once. The chain links TRBV5-1 to TRBJ2-3; D is undetermined. Input material: thymocytes. The receptor was derived from a human donor. The CDR3 bases are TGCGCCAGCAGCTCCCTCGGCCGCCTGTCTGGGCCAGATACGCAGTATTTT. It yields the protein CASSSLGRLSGPDTQYF. Supplemented by reference TRBV5-1 and TRBJ2-3, the full variable domain reads KAGVTQTPRYLIKTRGQQVTLSCSPISGHRSVSWYQQTPGQGLQFLFEYFSETQRNKGNFPGRFSGRQFSNSRSEMNVSTLELGDSALYLCASSSLGRLSGPDTQYFGPGTRLTVL.